This T cell receptor (beta chain) came from a study of human T cells and chemical hapten exposure. In the study overall: Small volume differences among pooled libraries mainly caused per-sample TCR yield variation. General study points: Compared to controls, expanded TCRs made significantly more large clusters of similar CDR3s.

This clonotype was seen at least ten times. The antigen remains undetermined. The time point here: patch test 1, 2 weeks after DPC sensitization. Documented treatment: therapeutic diphenylcyclopropenone sensitization with weekly scalp DPC. Samples of blood were obtained prior to the application of each patch test. This CDR3 has 13 amino acids. CDR1 and CDR2 (germline): MDHEN, SYDVKM. V lost 7 bases and J 6 bases, leaving 14 bases between the germline ends. Each CDR3 protein gets one entry after TCRdb re-called the RACE reads with MiXCR. The sample contains 150,000 to 200,000 distinct CDR3 sequences, approximately 14% of which appear only once.

The sequence was collected from a young woman with alopecia areata. Some clones in this sample may be carry-over from other donors' samples. The chain couples TRBV28 to TRBJ2-3, with no clear D. Sequenced material: whole blood, taken in connection with sensitization to the hapten diphenylcyclopropenone (DPC). The CDR3 spells CASTTLGSDTQYF. As DNA, the CDR3 is TGTGCCAGCACCACCCTGGGTTCGGATACGCAGTATTTT.